Listed here is a single TCR beta chain. The target antigen is unknown. The entirety of the isolated RNA underwent reverse transcription, so expressed TCRB transcripts were sequenced. Assay: immunoSEQ multiplex PCR; the TCRdb copy retains only in-frame clones and omits some. The profile shows some 900,000 clones, 17% of them singletons. Germline CDR1 reads SEHNR; CDR2 reads FQNEAQ (reference sequence). The CDR3 has 14 residues. V was clipped by 2 bases and J by 2 bases, with 9 bases between them. The data belong to a study of beta chain features in type 1 diabetes. Study-wide points: Lower insertion and higher deletion counts appeared at VDJ junctions in type 1 diabetes patients.

Purity exceeded 95% in all sorted populations. What was sequenced was naive CD4+ T cells from blood. The chain employs TRBV7-9 and TRBJ2-5; D is uncertain. The TCR was taken from a woman aged 18-29 years in good health. CDR3 sequence: CASSLSPYQETQYF. DNA of the CDR3: TGTGCCAGCAGCTTATCCCCGTATCAAGAGACCCAGTACTTC. Using reference TRBV7-9 and TRBJ2-5 for the parts outside the CDR3, the full variable domain is DTGVSQNPRHKITKRGQNVTFRCDPISEHNRLYWYRQTLGQGPEFLTYFQNEAQLEKSRLLSDRFSAERPKGSFSTLEIQRTEQGDSAMYLCASSLSPYQETQYFGPGTRLLVL.